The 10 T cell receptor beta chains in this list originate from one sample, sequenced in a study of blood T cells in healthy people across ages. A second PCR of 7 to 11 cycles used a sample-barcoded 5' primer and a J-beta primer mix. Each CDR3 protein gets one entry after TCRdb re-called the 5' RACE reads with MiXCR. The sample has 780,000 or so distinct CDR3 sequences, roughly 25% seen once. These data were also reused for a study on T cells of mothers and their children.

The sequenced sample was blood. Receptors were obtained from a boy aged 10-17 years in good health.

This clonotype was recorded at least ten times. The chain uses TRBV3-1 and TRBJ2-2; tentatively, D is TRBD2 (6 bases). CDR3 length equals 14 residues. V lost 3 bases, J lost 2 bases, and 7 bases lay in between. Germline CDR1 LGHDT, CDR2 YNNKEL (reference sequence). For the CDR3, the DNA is TGTGCCAGCAGCCAGGGACTCAACACCGGGGAGCTGTTTTTT. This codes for CASSQGLNTGELFF. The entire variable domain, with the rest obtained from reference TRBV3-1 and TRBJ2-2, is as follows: DTAVSQTPKYLVTQMGNDKSIKCEQNLGHDTMYWYKQDSKKFLKIMFSYNNKELIINETVPNRFSPKSPDKAHLNLHINSLELGDSAVYFCASSQGLNTGELFFGEGSRLTVL.

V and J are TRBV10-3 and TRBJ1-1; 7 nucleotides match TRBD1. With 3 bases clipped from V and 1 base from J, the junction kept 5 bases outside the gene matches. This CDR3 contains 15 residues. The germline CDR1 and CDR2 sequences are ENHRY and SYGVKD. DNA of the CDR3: TGTGCCATCAGTGAAAAAGGGGGCAGGAACACTGAAGCTTTCTTT. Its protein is CAISEKGGRNTEAFF.

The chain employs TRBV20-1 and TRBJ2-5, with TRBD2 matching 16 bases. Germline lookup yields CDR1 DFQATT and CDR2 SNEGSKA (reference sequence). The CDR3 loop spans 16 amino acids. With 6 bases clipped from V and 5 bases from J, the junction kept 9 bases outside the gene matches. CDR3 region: CSALGLAGGPSETQYF. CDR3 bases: TGCAGTGCCCTGGGACTAGCGGGAGGGCCTTCGGAGACCCAGTACTTC.

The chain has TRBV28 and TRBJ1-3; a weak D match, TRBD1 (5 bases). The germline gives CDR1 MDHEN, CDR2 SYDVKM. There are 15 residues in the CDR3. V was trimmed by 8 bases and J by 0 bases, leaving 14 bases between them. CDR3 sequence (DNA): TGTGCCAGCGGTCTCGTGGGGGTCTCTGGAAACACCATATATTTT. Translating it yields CASGLVGVSGNTIYF.

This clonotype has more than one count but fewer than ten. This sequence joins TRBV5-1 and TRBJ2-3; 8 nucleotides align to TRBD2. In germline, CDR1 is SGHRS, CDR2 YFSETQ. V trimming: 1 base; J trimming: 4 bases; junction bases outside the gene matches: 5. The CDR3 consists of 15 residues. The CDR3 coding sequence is TGCGCCAGCAGCTTGAGCGGCGGGGGGTCAGATACGCAGTATTTT. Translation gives CASSLSGGGSDTQYF.

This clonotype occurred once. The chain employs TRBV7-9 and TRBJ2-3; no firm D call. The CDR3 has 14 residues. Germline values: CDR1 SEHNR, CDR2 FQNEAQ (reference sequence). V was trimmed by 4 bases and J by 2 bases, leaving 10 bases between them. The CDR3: CASSYSYSTDTQYF. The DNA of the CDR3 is TGTGCCAGCAGCTACAGCTACTCCACAGATACGCAGTATTTT.

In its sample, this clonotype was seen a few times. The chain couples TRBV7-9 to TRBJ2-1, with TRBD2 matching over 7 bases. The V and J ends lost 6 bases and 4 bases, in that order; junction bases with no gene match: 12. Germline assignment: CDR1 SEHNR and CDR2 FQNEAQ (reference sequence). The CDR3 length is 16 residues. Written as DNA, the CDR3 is TGTGCCAGCAGTTCAATAGGGCGAGCGGGATACAATGAGCAGTTCTTC. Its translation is CASSSIGRAGYNEQFF.

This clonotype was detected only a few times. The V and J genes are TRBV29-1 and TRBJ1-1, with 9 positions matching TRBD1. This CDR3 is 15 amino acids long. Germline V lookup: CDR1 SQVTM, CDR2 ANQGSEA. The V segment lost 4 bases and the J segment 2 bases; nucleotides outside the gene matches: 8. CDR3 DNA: TGCAGCGTTGGCTCCGGACAGGGGAAAAACACTGAAGCTTTCTTT. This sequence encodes CSVGSGQGKNTEAFF.

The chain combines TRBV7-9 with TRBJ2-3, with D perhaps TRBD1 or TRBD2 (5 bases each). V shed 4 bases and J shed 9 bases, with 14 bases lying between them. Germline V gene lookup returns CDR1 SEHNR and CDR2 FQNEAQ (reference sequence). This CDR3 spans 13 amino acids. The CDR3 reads CASSSRDLPTQYF. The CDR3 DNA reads TGTGCCAGCAGCTCACGGGACCTACCGACGCAGTATTTT.

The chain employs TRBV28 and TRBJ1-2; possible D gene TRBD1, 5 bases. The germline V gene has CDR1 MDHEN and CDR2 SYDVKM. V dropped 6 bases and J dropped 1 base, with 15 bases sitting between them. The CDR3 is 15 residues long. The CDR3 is CASRKQGNVNYGYTF. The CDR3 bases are TGTGCCAGCAGGAAGCAGGGAAACGTTAACTATGGCTACACCTTC.